The source of this T cell receptor beta chain is a study of T cells in Graves' hyperthyroidism and ophthalmopathy. Study-level points and caveats: Blood also held most thyroid clonotypes expanded beyond 0.001. Stable hyperthyroidism was separated from ophthalmopathy by a model based on 13 V-J features.

Germline values: CDR1 DFQATT, CDR2 SNEGSKA (reference sequence). The CDR3 is made up of 14 amino acids. V was trimmed by 2 bases and J by 7 bases, leaving 17 bases between them. This clonotype showed up just a few times. Antigen unknown. Exclusion followed for patients with uncontrolled infection, other autoimmune disease, pregnancy or lactation. TCR beta CDR3 regions were amplified from RNA transcripts. The TCR CDR3 was amplified in a first-round RT-PCR using the HTBI primer set. Each CDR3 protein gets one entry after TCRdb re-called the multiplex PCR reads with MiXCR. The sample lists hundreds of thousands of distinct CDR3 sequences, 13% occurring once.

The chain employs TRBV20-1 and TRBJ2-5, with a weak D call TRBD1 (6 bases). Sequencing used blood. This clonotype originated in a woman aged 18-29 years with Graves' hyperthyroidism. The CDR3 sequence is CSARSHGTIGTQYF. Written as DNA, the CDR3 is TGCAGTGCTAGATCGCACGGGACAATCGGGACCCAGTACTTC.